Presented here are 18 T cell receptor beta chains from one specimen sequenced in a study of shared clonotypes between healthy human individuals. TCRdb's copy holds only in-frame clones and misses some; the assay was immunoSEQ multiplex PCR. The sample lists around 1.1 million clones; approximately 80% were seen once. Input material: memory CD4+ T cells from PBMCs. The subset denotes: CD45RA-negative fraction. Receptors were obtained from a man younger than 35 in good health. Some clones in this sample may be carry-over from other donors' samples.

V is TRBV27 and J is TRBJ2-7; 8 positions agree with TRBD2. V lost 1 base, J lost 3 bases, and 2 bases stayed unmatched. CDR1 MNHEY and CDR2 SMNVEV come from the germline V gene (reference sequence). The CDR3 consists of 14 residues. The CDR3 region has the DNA TGTGCCAGCAGTTTATACGGGACTAGCTACGAGCAGTACTTC. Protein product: CASSLYGTSYEQYF.

For the CDR3, the DNA is TGCAGCGTTGCGAATGGGGCGTACAATGAGCAGTTCTTC. Translation: CSVANGAYNEQFF. The chain is built from TRBV29-1 and TRBJ2-1, with D perhaps TRBD1 (5 bases). The V end was cut by 4 bases, the J end by 4 bases, with 11 bases between. This CDR3 has 13 residues. From germline, CDR1 is SQVTM and CDR2 ANQGSEA.

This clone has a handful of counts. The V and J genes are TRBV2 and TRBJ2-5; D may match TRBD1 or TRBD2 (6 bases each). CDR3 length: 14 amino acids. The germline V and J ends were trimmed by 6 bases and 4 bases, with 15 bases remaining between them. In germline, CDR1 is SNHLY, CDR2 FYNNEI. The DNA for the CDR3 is TGTGCCAGCAGGGACAGTTTGGGGGGAGAGACCCAGTACTTC. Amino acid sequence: CASRDSLGGETQYF.

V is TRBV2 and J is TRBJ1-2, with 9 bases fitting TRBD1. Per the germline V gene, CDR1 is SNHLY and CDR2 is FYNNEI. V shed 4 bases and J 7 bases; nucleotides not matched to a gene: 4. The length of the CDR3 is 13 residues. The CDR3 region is CASSVTGGGGYTF. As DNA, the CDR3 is TGTGCCAGCAGTGTGACAGGGGGTGGTGGCTACACCTTC.

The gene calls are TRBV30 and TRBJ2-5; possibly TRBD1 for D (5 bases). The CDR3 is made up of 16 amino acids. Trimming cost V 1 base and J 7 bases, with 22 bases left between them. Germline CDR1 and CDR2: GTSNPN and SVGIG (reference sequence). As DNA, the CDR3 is TGTGCCTGGAGTGCCTGGGCCACATTGCTAAGGGGGACCCAGTACTTC. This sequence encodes CAWSAWATLLRGTQYF. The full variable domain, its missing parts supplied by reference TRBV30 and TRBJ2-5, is SQTIHQWPATLVQPVGSPLSLECTVEGTSNPNLYWYRQAAGRGLQLLFYSVGIGQISSEVPQNLSASRPQDRQFILSSKKLLLSDSGFYLCAWSAWATLLRGTQYFGPGTRLLVL.

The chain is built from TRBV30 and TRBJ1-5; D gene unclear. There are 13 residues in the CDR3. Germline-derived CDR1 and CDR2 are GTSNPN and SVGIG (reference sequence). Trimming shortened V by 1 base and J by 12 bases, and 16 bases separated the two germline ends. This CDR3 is CAWSGSSLALQHF. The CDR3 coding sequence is TGTGCCTGGAGTGGTAGCAGTTTAGCGCTCCAGCATTTT.

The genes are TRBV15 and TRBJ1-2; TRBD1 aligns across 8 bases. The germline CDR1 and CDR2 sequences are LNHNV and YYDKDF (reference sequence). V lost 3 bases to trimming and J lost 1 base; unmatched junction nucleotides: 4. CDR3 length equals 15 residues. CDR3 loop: CATSSETGVNYGYTF. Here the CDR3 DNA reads TGTGCCACCAGCAGCGAGACAGGGGTTAACTATGGCTACACCTTC.

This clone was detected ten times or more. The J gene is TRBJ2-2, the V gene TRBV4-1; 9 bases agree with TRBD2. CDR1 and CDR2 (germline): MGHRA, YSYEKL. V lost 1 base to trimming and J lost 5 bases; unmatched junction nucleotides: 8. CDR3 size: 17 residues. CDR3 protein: CASSQVDMGLATGELFF. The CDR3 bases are TGCGCCAGCAGCCAAGTAGATATGGGACTAGCAACCGGGGAGCTGTTTTTT.

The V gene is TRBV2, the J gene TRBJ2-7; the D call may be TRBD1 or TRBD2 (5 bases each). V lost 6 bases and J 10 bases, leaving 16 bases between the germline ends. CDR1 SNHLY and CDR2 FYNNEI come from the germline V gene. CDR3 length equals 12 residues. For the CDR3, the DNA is TGTGCCAGCAGACTTGTCGGGGCTCCCCAGTACTTC. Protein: CASRLVGAPQYF.

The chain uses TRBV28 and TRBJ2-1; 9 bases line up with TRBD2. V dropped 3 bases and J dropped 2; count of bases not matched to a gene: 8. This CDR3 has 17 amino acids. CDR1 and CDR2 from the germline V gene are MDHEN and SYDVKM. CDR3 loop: CASSFWVAGVPYNEQFF. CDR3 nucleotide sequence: TGTGCCAGCAGTTTTTGGGTAGCGGGAGTTCCCTACAATGAGCAGTTCTTC.

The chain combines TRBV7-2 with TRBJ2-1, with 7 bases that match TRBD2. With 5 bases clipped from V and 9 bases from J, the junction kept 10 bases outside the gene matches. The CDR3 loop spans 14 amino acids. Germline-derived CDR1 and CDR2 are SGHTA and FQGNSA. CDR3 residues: CASSVTSAGSEQFF. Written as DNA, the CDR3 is TGTGCCAGCAGCGTCACTAGCGCTGGCAGTGAGCAGTTCTTC.

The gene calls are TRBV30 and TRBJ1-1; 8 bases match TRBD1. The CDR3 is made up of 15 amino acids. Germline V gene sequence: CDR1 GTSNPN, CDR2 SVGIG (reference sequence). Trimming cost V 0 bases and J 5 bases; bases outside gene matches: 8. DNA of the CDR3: TGTGCCTGGAGTGTAGAGGGCAGGGGGCGAACTGAAGCTTTCTTT. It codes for CAWSVEGRGRTEAFF.

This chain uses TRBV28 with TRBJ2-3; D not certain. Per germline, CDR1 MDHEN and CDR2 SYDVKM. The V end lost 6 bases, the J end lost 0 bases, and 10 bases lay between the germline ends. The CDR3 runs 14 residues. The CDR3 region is CASSSPQSTDTQYF. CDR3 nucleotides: TGTGCCAGCAGCTCCCCCCAGAGCACAGATACGCAGTATTTT.

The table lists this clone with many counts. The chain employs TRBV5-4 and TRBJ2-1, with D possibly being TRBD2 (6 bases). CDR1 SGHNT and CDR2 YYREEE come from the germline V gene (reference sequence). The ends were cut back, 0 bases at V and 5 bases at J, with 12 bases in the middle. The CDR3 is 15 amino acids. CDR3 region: CASSLGGTLNNEQFF. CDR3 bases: TGTGCCAGCAGCTTGGGAGGGACTCTTAACAATGAGCAGTTCTTC.

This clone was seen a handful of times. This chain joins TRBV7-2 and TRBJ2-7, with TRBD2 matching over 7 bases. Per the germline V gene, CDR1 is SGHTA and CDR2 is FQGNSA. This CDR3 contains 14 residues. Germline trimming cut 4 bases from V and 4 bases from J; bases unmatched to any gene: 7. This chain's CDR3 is CASSSSGEGYEQYF. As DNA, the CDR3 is TGTGCCAGCAGCTCGTCCGGGGAGGGTTACGAGCAGTACTTC.

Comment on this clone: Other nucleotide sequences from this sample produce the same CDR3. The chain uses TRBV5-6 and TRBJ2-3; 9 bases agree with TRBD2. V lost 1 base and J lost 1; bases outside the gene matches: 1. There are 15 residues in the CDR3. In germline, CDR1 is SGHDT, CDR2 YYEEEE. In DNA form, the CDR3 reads TGTGCCAGCAGCTTGAAGCGGGAGGGCACAGATACGCAGTATTTT. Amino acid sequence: CASSLKREGTDTQYF. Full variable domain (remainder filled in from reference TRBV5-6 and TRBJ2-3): DAGVTQSPTHLIKTRGQQVTLRCSPKSGHDTVSWYQQALGQGPQFIFQYYEEEERQRGNFPDRFSGHQFPNYSSELNVNALLLGDSALYLCASSLKREGTDTQYFGPGTRLTVL.

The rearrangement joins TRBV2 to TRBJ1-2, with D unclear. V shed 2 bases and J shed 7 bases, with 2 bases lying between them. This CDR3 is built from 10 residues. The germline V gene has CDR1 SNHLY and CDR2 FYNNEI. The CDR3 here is CASSEFGYTF. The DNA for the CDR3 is TGTGCCAGCAGTGAATTTGGCTACACCTTC.

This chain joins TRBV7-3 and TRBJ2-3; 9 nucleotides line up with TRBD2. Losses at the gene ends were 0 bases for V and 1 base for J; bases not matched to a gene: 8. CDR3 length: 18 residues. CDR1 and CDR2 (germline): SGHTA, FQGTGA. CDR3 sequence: CASSLTGGRAPRTDTQYF. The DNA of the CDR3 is TGTGCCAGCAGCTTAACTGGCGGGAGGGCCCCGCGCACAGATACGCAGTATTTT.